The 32 T cell receptor beta chains in this list originate from one sample, sequenced in a study of blood T cell repertoires in COVID-19. Some clones are missing from TCRdb's copy, which holds only in-frame ones; the method was immunoSEQ multiplex PCR. The sample shows approximately 170,000 clones, approximately 86% of them seen only once. Sequencing was carried out using peripheral blood. These receptors were collected from a man between 50 and 59 years old with active or convalescent COVID-19.

V usage is TRBV5-4 and J usage is TRBJ2-7; 8 nucleotides match TRBD1. CDR3 length equals 14 residues. Losses at the gene ends were 2 bases for V and 2 bases for J; bases not matched to a gene: 3. Germline lookup yields CDR1 SGHNT and CDR2 YYREEE (reference sequence). The CDR3 bases are TGTGCCAGCAGCTTCGGACAGGGCCCCTACGAGCAGTACTTC. Translation gives CASSFGQGPYEQYF.

CDR3 amino acids: CASSKVGGQGNTEAFF. The CDR3 DNA sequence: TGTGCCAGCAGCAAAGTAGGTGGGCAGGGGAACACTGAAGCTTTCTTT. V gene TRBV21-1 combines with J gene TRBJ1-1; TRBD1 is the table's D call and was not checked against the DNA. TRBV21-1 counts as a pseudogene. CDR3 length: 16 amino acids.

The DNA of the CDR3 is TGTGCCATCAGTGATCACGGGTCCAATGAGCAGTTCTTC. Residues: CAISDHGSNEQFF. The chain uses TRBV10-3 and TRBJ2-1; no definite D call. Germline values: CDR1 ENHRY, CDR2 SYGVKD. The CDR3 length is 13 residues. V lost 3 bases, J lost 6 bases, and 9 bases lay in between.

The rearrangement links TRBV3-1 (or the pseudogene TRBV3-2) to TRBJ2-7; 8 nucleotides line up with TRBD1. The trim removed 5 bases at V and 2 bases at J, leaving 5 bases unmatched. This CDR3 spans 14 amino acids. Germline CDR1 is LGHDT and CDR2 is YNNKEL (reference sequence). CDR3 in DNA: TGTGCCAGCAGCACACAGGGGGGACCCTACGAGCAGTACTTC. It encodes CASSTQGGPYEQYF.

The chain employs TRBV9 and TRBJ1-1; D may be TRBD1 (6 bases). The germline V gene has CDR1 SGDLS and CDR2 YYNGEE. There are 13 residues in the CDR3. V lost 6 bases to trimming and J lost 3 bases, with 12 bases between them. DNA of the CDR3: TGTGCCAGCAACTCTCCAGGGGACACTGAAGCTTTCTTT. Translating it yields CASNSPGDTEAFF.

V gene TRBV4-2 combines with J gene TRBJ2-5; 7 positions match TRBD1. Trimming took 3 bases from V and 2 from J; bases not matched to a gene: 0. This CDR3 spans 13 amino acids. CDR1 is LGHNA, CDR2 YNFKEQ, per germline. In DNA form, the CDR3 reads TGTGCCAGCAGCCAGGGACAGCAAGAGACCCAGTACTTC. Amino acids: CASSQGQQETQYF.

This chain connects TRBV27 to TRBJ1-2; D is uncertain. Between the trimmed V and J ends, which lost 2 bases and 0 bases, there was a span of 13 bases. From germline, CDR1 is MNHEY and CDR2 SMNVEV (reference sequence). The CDR3 is made up of 16 amino acids. CDR3 sequence (DNA): TGTGCCAGCAGTTTAGCCCCCGACACCTCTAACTATGGCTACACCTTC. Its protein product is CASSLAPDTSNYGYTF.

The chain employs TRBV5-4 and TRBJ1-2, with 12 bases matching TRBD1. This CDR3 is 16 amino acids long. The J segment lost 7 bases and the V segment lost 4 bases, leaving 11 bases of the junction unmatched. The germline V gene has CDR1 SGHNT and CDR2 YYREEE (reference sequence). As DNA, the CDR3 is TGTGCCAGCAGCACTCCTCCGGGACAGGGGGCTCCTGGCTACACCTTC. Its translation is CASSTPPGQGAPGYTF.

This clone showed up just once. The V call is TRBV2, the J call TRBJ1-6; TRBD1 matches at 7 bases. CDR3 length: 14 residues. The trim removed 6 bases at V and 5 bases at J, leaving 4 bases unmatched. CDR1 is SNHLY and CDR2 is FYNNEI in the germline V gene. The CDR3 nucleotides are TGTGCCAGCAGGACTGGACAGGATAATTCACCCCTCCACTTT. Translated, it gives CASRTGQDNSPLHF.

With regard to this clone: Lacking the conserved final phenylalanine or tryptophan, this CDR3 likely reflects a read error. The DNA is left out, because the CDR3 cannot be placed on it with certainty; the CDR3 is given as TCRdb lists it. V usage is TRBV7-3 and J usage is TRBJ1-1; the D call TRBD1 from the table was never checked on the DNA. Germline values: CDR1 SGHTA, CDR2 FQGTGA. Termini included, the CDR3 measures 9 amino acids. This CDR3 reads CASSETGLI.

The CDR3 DNA reads as TGTGCCAGCAGCGTAGGTAGGCGGGGATCTTCAGATACGCAGTATTTT. It is translated as CASSVGRRGSSDTQYF. V usage is TRBV9 and J usage is TRBJ2-3; D might be TRBD2 (6 bases). V was cut by 0 bases and J by 4 bases, with 15 bases left in between. The CDR3 is made up of 16 amino acids. The V gene's germline CDR1 is SGDLS and CDR2 YYNGEE.

This chain links TRBV5-1 with TRBJ2-5; 7 positions agree with TRBD1. Trimming at V came to 2 bases and at J to 2 bases, leaving 6 bases not matched to a gene. Germline assignment: CDR1 SGHRS and CDR2 YFSETQ. CDR3 length: 15 residues. CDR3 in amino acids: CASSFVDREQETQYF. The CDR3 bases are TGCGCCAGCAGCTTCGTTGACAGGGAGCAAGAGACCCAGTACTTC.

The V gene is TRBV7-2, the J gene TRBJ1-1; 7 nucleotides match TRBD1. J lost 0 bases, V lost 5 bases, and 9 bases had no gene match. The CDR3 runs to 16 residues. Germline V gene data show CDR1 as SGHTA and CDR2 as FQGNSA. The CDR3 region has the DNA TGTGCCAGCAGCATGACTTCAGGGGGTGTGAACACTGAAGCTTTCTTT. It is translated as CASSMTSGGVNTEAFF.

A single count supports this clone. The chain is built from TRBV19 and TRBJ1-3; 7 positions match TRBD1. Germline assignment: CDR1 LNHDA and CDR2 SQIVND (reference sequence). CDR3 length: 20 amino acids. V dropped 3 bases and J dropped 3; count of bases not matched to a gene: 20. CDR3 loop: CASSIIPPTPRGRDGNTIYF. The CDR3 bases are TGTGCCAGTAGTATTATTCCCCCCACGCCGAGGGGGCGAGATGGAAACACCATATATTTT.

The chain couples TRBV7-2 to TRBJ2-3; unclear D gene. Germline CDR1 SGHTA, CDR2 FQGNSA. The length of the CDR3 is 13 residues. V lost 1 base, J lost 4 bases, and 6 bases lay in between. The chain's CDR3 is CASSLDSSDTQYF. Written as DNA, the CDR3 is TGTGCCAGCAGCTTAGACTCGTCAGATACGCAGTATTTT.

V is TRBV5-4 and J is TRBJ2-7; TRBD1 is a possible D gene (5 bases). Trimming shortened V by 4 bases and J by 6 bases, and 11 bases separated the two germline ends. Germline V gene lookup returns CDR1 SGHNT and CDR2 YYREEE (reference sequence). The CDR3 is 12 residues long. CDR3 bases: TGTGCCAGCAGCCGTACAGGCGGCGAGCAGTACTTC. It specifies CASSRTGGEQYF.

V gene TRBV30 combines with J gene TRBJ1-2; TRBD1 is a possible D gene (6 bases). The V end lost 4 bases, the J end lost 4 bases, and 19 bases lay between the germline ends. Germline CDR1 reads GTSNPN; CDR2 reads SVGIG (reference sequence). This CDR3 region has 15 residues. CDR3 region: CAWISQGQGIYGYTF. The CDR3 DNA reads TGTGCCTGGATCTCACAGGGACAAGGGATCTATGGCTACACCTTC.

The rearrangement uses TRBV19 and TRBJ2-2; TRBD2 agrees at 16 bases. Germline V gives CDR1 LNHDA, CDR2 SQIVND (reference sequence). The ends lost 7 bases at V and 4 bases at J; junction bases unmatched: 21. CDR3 length: 22 residues. The CDR3 region is CASKGGLSPGLAGGPGTGELFF. The CDR3 DNA is TGTGCCAGTAAAGGGGGACTTTCCCCGGGACTAGCGGGAGGGCCGGGCACCGGGGAGCTGTTTTTT. Full variable domain (outside the CDR3, taken from reference TRBV19 and TRBJ2-2): DGGITQSPKYLFRKEGQNVTLSCEQNLNHDAMYWYRQDPGQGLRLIYYSQIVNDFQKGDIAEGYSVSREKKESFPLTVTSAQKNPTAFYLCASKGGLSPGLAGGPGTGELFFGEGSRLTVL.

The genes are TRBV7-9 and TRBJ2-1; D unresolved. V lost 2 bases, J lost 8 bases, and 7 bases lay in between. The CDR3 is 12 amino acids. Germline V gives CDR1 SEHNR, CDR2 FQNEAQ (reference sequence). CDR3 residues: CASSLSAYEQFF. CDR3 sequence (DNA): TGTGCCAGCAGCTTAAGCGCATATGAGCAGTTCTTC.

This rearrangement joins TRBV6-5 to TRBJ2-3; possible D gene TRBD2, 6 bases. CDR3 length: 15 residues. Germline loops: CDR1 MNHEY, CDR2 SVGAGI. The germline V and J ends were trimmed by 8 bases and 0 bases, with 15 bases remaining between them. The CDR3: CASSGGGISTDTQYF. The DNA for the CDR3 is TGTGCCAGCTCTGGTGGGGGGATTAGCACAGATACGCAGTATTTT.

The sample holds one count of this clone. V usage is TRBV29-1 and J usage is TRBJ1-2, with 7 bases that match TRBD1. V was pared by 2 bases and J by 4 bases, with 7 bases of the junction left unmatched. The germline V gene has CDR1 SQVTM and CDR2 ANQGSEA. The CDR3 length is 14 residues. CDR3 sequence (DNA): TGCAGCGTTGAAAGTCCAGGGGGTTCCTATGGCTACACCTTC. It specifies CSVESPGGSYGYTF.

V and J are TRBV5-1 and TRBJ2-7, with TRBD1 matching over 8 bases. CDR3 size: 13 residues. Trimming took 6 bases from V and 6 from J; bases not matched to a gene: 8. The germline CDR1 and CDR2 sequences are SGHRS and YFSETQ. Here the CDR3 reads CASKETGEGEQYF. CDR3 bases: TGCGCCAGCAAGGAGACAGGGGAAGGCGAGCAGTACTTC.

CDR3 in amino acids: CATQYREGYEQYF. CDR3 DNA: TGTGCCACCCAGTACAGGGAAGGCTACGAGCAGTACTTC. The chain combines TRBV19 with TRBJ2-7, with D possibly TRBD1 on 6 matching bases. Germline V gives CDR1 LNHDA, CDR2 SQIVND (reference sequence). The V gene lost 10 bases and the J gene lost 3 bases, with 16 bases spanning the gap. The CDR3 extends over 13 amino acids.

The chain couples TRBV19 to TRBJ2-2, with D possibly being TRBD2 (7 bases). CDR3 length equals 15 residues. V was pared by 4 bases and J by 4 bases, with 13 bases between. Germline V CDR1 and CDR2: LNHDA, SQIVND (reference sequence). The CDR3 sequence: CASSTGRGATGELFF. As DNA, the CDR3 is TGTGCCAGTAGTACGGGACGGGGGGCCACCGGGGAGCTGTTTTTT. Full variable domain (rest looked up from reference TRBV19 and TRBJ2-2): DGGITQSPKYLFRKEGQNVTLSCEQNLNHDAMYWYRQDPGQGLRLIYYSQIVNDFQKGDIAEGYSVSREKKESFPLTVTSAQKNPTAFYLCASSTGRGATGELFFGEGSRLTVL.

This clone turned up a few times. V gene TRBV7-9 combines with J gene TRBJ1-1; maybe TRBD1 (5 bases). Trimming cost V 3 bases and J 0 bases, with 8 bases left between them. The CDR3 is made up of 14 amino acids. Per germline, CDR1 SEHNR and CDR2 FQNEAQ (reference sequence). In DNA, the CDR3 is TGTGCCAGCAGCTTTGGGGCGATGAACACTGAAGCTTTCTTT. Translation gives CASSFGAMNTEAFF. The complete variable domain, with remaining parts taken from reference TRBV7-9 and TRBJ1-1, reads DTGVSQNPRHKITKRGQNVTFRCDPISEHNRLYWYRQTLGQGPEFLTYFQNEAQLEKSRLLSDRFSAERPKGSFSTLEIQRTEQGDSAMYLCASSFGAMNTEAFFGQGTRLTVV.

J is TRBJ1-6 and V is TRBV5-4; unclear D gene. The CDR3 is 12 amino acids. From germline, CDR1 is SGHNT and CDR2 YYREEE (reference sequence). V lost 1 base, J lost 7 bases, and 3 bases lay in between. This chain's CDR3 is CASSLPNSPLHF. CDR3 DNA sequence: TGTGCCAGCAGCTTGCCGAATTCACCCCTCCACTTT.

The chain joins TRBV28 to TRBJ1-4, with 9 bases fitting TRBD1. V gave up 4 bases and J gave up 6 bases; unmatched junction bases: 3. CDR3 length: 14 amino acids. Germline loops: CDR1 MDHEN, CDR2 SYDVKM. CDR3 DNA sequence: TGTGCCAGCAGTTCGGGACAGGGCTATGAAAAACTGTTTTTT. Its protein product is CASSSGQGYEKLFF.

This clone has a single count. This chain joins TRBV9 and TRBJ1-1; 7 nucleotides line up with TRBD1. Germline CDR1 is SGDLS and CDR2 is YYNGEE. The CDR3 covers 14 residues. The junction had 4 bases not matched to a gene; V was cut back by 4 bases and J by 1 base. The CDR3 nucleotides are TGTGCCAGCAGCATAGGACAGGAGAACACTGAAGCTTTCTTT. Its translation is CASSIGQENTEAFF. Drawing the rest from reference TRBV9 and TRBJ1-1, the complete variable domain is DSGVTQTPKHLITATGQRVTLRCSPRSGDLSVYWYQQSLDQGLQFLIQYYNGEERAKGNILERFSAQQFPDLHSELNLSSLELGDSALYFCASSIGQENTEAFFGQGTRLTVV.

The gene calls are TRBV5-1 and TRBJ2-1; 8 bases are a match to TRBD2. CDR1 and CDR2 (germline): SGHRS, YFSETQ. The CDR3 is 15 amino acids. J gave up 1 base and V 5 bases, and 5 bases lay outside the gene matches. The CDR3 region is CASRPLAGSYNEQFF. DNA of the CDR3: TGCGCCAGCAGACCCTTAGCGGGATCCTACAATGAGCAGTTCTTC.

The chain couples TRBV6-5 to TRBJ2-7; 8 bases are shared with TRBD1. The CDR3 extends over 15 amino acids. Germline-derived CDR1 and CDR2 are MNHEY and SVGAGI. The ends lost 0 bases at V and 2 bases at J; junction bases unmatched: 3. The CDR3 is CASSYSQGVPYEQYF. CDR3 sequence (DNA): TGTGCCAGCAGTTACTCACAGGGGGTGCCCTACGAGCAGTACTTC.

This clone was detected only a few times. The chain carries TRBV3-1 (or the pseudogene TRBV3-2) and TRBJ1-5; D not resolved. The CDR3 has 13 amino acids. CDR1 LGHDT and CDR2 YNNKEL come from the germline V gene (reference sequence). Trimming shortened V by 4 bases and J by 3 bases, and 7 bases separated the two germline ends. The CDR3 spells CASSPDNNQPQHF. CDR3 DNA sequence: TGTGCCAGCAGCCCCGACAACAATCAGCCCCAGCATTTT.

V is TRBV7-9 and J is TRBJ2-1; TRBD1 aligns across 11 bases. The CDR3 sequence is 16 residues long. CDR1 is SEHNR, CDR2 FQNEAQ, per germline (reference sequence). The trim removed 4 bases at V and 8 bases at J, leaving 10 bases unmatched. DNA of the CDR3: TGTGCCAGCAGCTCTACCGGGACAGGGGGATGGGATGAGCAGTTCTTC. It is translated as CASSSTGTGGWDEQFF. Combining the CDR3 with reference TRBV7-9 and TRBJ2-1 gives the whole variable domain DTGVSQNPRHKITKRGQNVTFRCDPISEHNRLYWYRQTLGQGPEFLTYFQNEAQLEKSRLLSDRFSAERPKGSFSTLEIQRTEQGDSAMYLCASSSTGTGGWDEQFFGPGTRLTVL.